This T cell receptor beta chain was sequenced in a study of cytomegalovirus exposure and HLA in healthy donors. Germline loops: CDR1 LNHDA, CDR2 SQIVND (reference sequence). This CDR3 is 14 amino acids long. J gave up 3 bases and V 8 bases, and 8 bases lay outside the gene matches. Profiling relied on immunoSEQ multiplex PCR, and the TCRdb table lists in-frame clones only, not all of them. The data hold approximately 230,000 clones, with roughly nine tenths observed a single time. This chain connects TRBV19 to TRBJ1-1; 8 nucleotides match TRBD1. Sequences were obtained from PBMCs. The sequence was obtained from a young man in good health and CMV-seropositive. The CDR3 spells CASARTGFDTEAFF. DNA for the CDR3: TGTGCCAGTGCAAGGACAGGGTTTGACACTGAAGCTTTCTTT.